Below are 28 T cell receptor beta chains sequenced from a single sample in a study of blood T cells in healthy people across ages. Sample-barcoded 5' priming and a J-beta primer mix drove a second PCR of roughly 7 to 11 cycles. MiXCR, run by TCRdb on the 5' RACE reads, gives a single entry per CDR3 protein. This table has about 670,000 distinct CDR3 sequences, 40% to 65% appearing once. Sequenced sample: blood. The source of these receptors is an elderly woman in good health.

This clonotype came up many times. The chain employs TRBV7-2 and TRBJ2-1, with D maybe TRBD2 (5 bases). The germline CDR1 and CDR2 sequences are SGHTA and FQGNSA. There are 14 residues in the CDR3. V dropped 0 bases and J dropped 9 bases, with 12 bases sitting between them. This chain's CDR3 is CASSLAFDYSEQFF. The DNA of the CDR3 is TGTGCCAGCAGCTTAGCGTTTGACTATTCTGAGCAGTTCTTC. The full variable domain, in which reference TRBV7-2 and TRBJ2-1 provide the parts outside the CDR3, is GAGVSQSPSNKVTEKGKDVELRCDPISGHTALYWYRQSLGQGLEFLIYFQGNSAPDKSGLPSDRFSAERTGGSVSTLTIQRTQQEDSAVYLCASSLAFDYSEQFFGPGTRLTVL.

This clonotype was counted many times. The chain recombines TRBV12-3 or TRBV12-4 with TRBJ2-1, with D perhaps given as TRBD1 or TRBD2 (5 bases each). This CDR3 comprises 10 residues. This CDR3 is CAPLEGQQFF. CDR3 bases: TGTGCTCCCCTTGAGGGACAGCAGTTCTTC.

Many counts were recorded for this clonotype. This chain uses TRBV6-5 with TRBJ2-4; D is undetermined. Deletions cut 0 bases from V and 1 base from J, with 10 bases between. Germline V gene sequence: CDR1 MNHEY, CDR2 SVGAGI. This CDR3 region has 16 residues. The CDR3 sequence: CASSYSRYGAKNIQYF. For the CDR3, the DNA is TGTGCCAGCAGTTACTCCCGGTATGGGGCCAAAAACATTCAGTACTTC.

The CDR3 DNA is TGTGCCTGGAGTGGACAGGCGGGCTACGAGCAGTACTTC. Protein: CAWSGQAGYEQYF. The V call is TRBV30, the J call TRBJ2-7; perhaps TRBD1 as D (6 bases). CDR1 and CDR2 from the germline V gene are GTSNPN and SVGIG (reference sequence). The V and J ends lost 1 base and 3 bases respectively, with 10 bases between them. This CDR3 is built from 13 residues.

The J gene is TRBJ2-3, the V gene TRBV5-1, with D perhaps assigned TRBD1 or TRBD2 (6 bases each). Germline V CDR1 and CDR2: SGHRS, YFSETQ. Trimming pared 3 bases from V and 3 bases from J, leaving 11 bases between. This CDR3 is built from 14 residues. Here the CDR3 reads CASSCTGTTDTQYF. The CDR3, as DNA: TGCGCCAGCAGCTGTACAGGGACTACAGATACGCAGTATTTT.

This clonotype has a handful of counts. The genes are TRBV12-3 or TRBV12-4 and TRBJ1-4; D unclear. The V end lost 2 bases, the J end lost 3 bases, and 7 bases lay between the germline ends. CDR3 length equals 14 residues. CDR3 sequence: CASSLRTSNEKLFF. The CDR3 DNA reads TGTGCCAGCAGTTTACGGACGTCTAATGAAAAACTGTTTTTT.

To note about this clonotype: A much larger clone differs by one base, so this may be a read error. This chain links TRBV2 with TRBJ2-1; D is undetermined. V was pared by 3 bases and J by 13 bases, with 16 bases between. This CDR3 is 13 amino acids long. The germline CDR1 and CDR2 sequences are SNHLY and FYNNEI. The CDR3 region is CASSDSLSETQFF. The CDR3 nucleotides read TGTGCCAGCAGTGATTCTTTGAGCGAGACCCAGTTCTTC.

This clonotype was counted at least ten times. The chain's CDR3 is CASSLNRGAGNEQFF. Written as DNA, the CDR3 is TGTGCCAGCAGCTTAAACCGGGGGGCAGGGAATGAGCAGTTCTTC. This rearrangement joins TRBV7-9 to TRBJ2-1; D perhaps matches TRBD2 (7 bases). The V and J ends lost 2 bases and 7 bases respectively, with 15 bases between them. The CDR3 is 15 amino acids. Germline V gives CDR1 SEHNR, CDR2 FQNEAQ (reference sequence).

This chain links TRBV30 with TRBJ2-7, with D perhaps matching TRBD2 (6 bases). Deletions cut 4 bases from V and 3 bases from J, with 13 bases between. The CDR3 sequence is 13 residues long. Looked up from germline, CDR1 is GTSNPN and CDR2 is SVGIG (reference sequence). This CDR3 reads CAWNLMGGYEQYF. The DNA of the CDR3 is TGTGCCTGGAATCTCATGGGGGGCTACGAGCAGTACTTC.

The DNA for the CDR3 is TGCAGTGCTTGGAACCCAACTAGCGGGAGCAGCTACAATGAGCAGTTCTTC. This gives the protein CSAWNPTSGSSYNEQFF. This rearrangement joins TRBV20-1 to TRBJ2-1; the match to TRBD2 covers 11 bases. The ends lost 5 bases at V and 3 bases at J; junction bases unmatched: 12. Germline values: CDR1 DFQATT, CDR2 SNEGSKA (reference sequence). The CDR3 extends over 17 amino acids.

The chain couples TRBV6-1 to TRBJ1-2; 11 bases are shared with TRBD1. V was pared by 1 base and J by 8 bases, with 6 bases of the junction left unmatched. This CDR3 contains 15 residues. CDR1 MNHNS and CDR2 SASEGT come from the germline V gene. The CDR3 spells CASSEGTGGFYGYTF. In nucleotides, the CDR3 is TGTGCCAGCAGTGAAGGGACAGGGGGCTTTTACGGCTACACCTTC.

The chain combines TRBV7-6 with TRBJ2-7, with TRBD2 identical over 8 bases. This CDR3 spans 14 amino acids. CDR1 is SGHVS, CDR2 FNYEAQ, per germline. The ends lost 5 bases at V and 6 bases at J; junction bases unmatched: 9. The CDR3 nucleotides read TGTGCCAGCAGCAACAGTACTAGCGGCGTCGAGCAGTACTTC. Amino acid sequence: CASSNSTSGVEQYF.

This clonotype ranks as medium-sized. This sequence joins TRBV27 and TRBJ2-7; 7 bases map to TRBD1. The CDR3 is made up of 13 amino acids. Germline CDR1 and CDR2: MNHEY and SMNVEV (reference sequence). The junction had 4 bases not matched to a gene; V was cut back by 6 bases and J by 2 bases. CDR3: CASRETGTYEQYF. As DNA, the CDR3 is TGTGCCAGCAGGGAGACAGGGACCTACGAGCAGTACTTC.

For the CDR3, the DNA is TGTGCCAGCTCACCACAGAGGAGCGGGACAACAGCCAACACCGGGGAGCTGTTTTTT. It codes for CASSPQRSGTTANTGELFF. The chain links TRBV18 to TRBJ2-2; D is perhaps TRBD2 (7 bases). CDR1 is KGHSH and CDR2 is LQKENI in the germline V gene. V lost 1 base and J lost 2, with 20 bases in between. The CDR3 contains 19 residues.

This sequence joins TRBV24-1 and TRBJ2-1, with D possibly being TRBD1 or TRBD2 (6 bases each). V was shortened by 6 bases and J by 0 bases, with 14 bases between the two germline ends. This CDR3 has 16 residues. Per germline, CDR1 KGHDR and CDR2 SFDVKD. CDR3 sequence reads: CATSRRGVGSYNEQFF. CDR3 in DNA: TGTGCCACCAGTCGGAGGGGGGTCGGCTCCTACAATGAGCAGTTCTTC.

This clonotype was recorded a few times. The chain is built from TRBV5-1 and TRBJ1-4, with D perhaps matching TRBD1 (5 bases). The V end lost 4 bases, the J end lost 0 bases, and 25 bases lay between the germline ends. Germline values: CDR1 SGHRS, CDR2 YFSETQ. The CDR3 length is 20 residues. The CDR3 DNA sequence: TGCGCCAGCAGCCACTCCCGCCTGACAGCCCCGATTGCAACTAATGAAAAACTGTTTTTT. Translating gives CASSHSRLTAPIATNEKLFF.

On this clonotype itself: A much larger clone sits a single nucleotide away, making a read error possible. J is TRBJ2-1 and V is TRBV9; D perhaps matches TRBD2 (5 bases). The V end was cut by 4 bases, the J end by 11 bases, with 22 bases between. The length of the CDR3 is 15 residues. The germline V gene has CDR1 SGDLS and CDR2 YYNGEE. The CDR3 nucleotides are TGTGCCAGCAGCCCCCTAGGAGGTTTTGAGGATAAGCAGTTCTTC. Translation gives CASSPLGGFEDKQFF.

The chain combines TRBV7-9 with TRBJ2-3; possibly TRBD2 for D (5 bases). Germline loops: CDR1 SEHNR, CDR2 FQNEAQ (reference sequence). This CDR3 spans 15 amino acids. V was pared by 2 bases and J by 0 bases, with 9 bases between. As DNA, the CDR3 is TGTGCCAGCAGCTTACGGGGAGACAGCACAGATACGCAGTATTTT. Encoded protein: CASSLRGDSTDTQYF.

In its sample, this clonotype was seen many times. The rearrangement joins TRBV12-3 or TRBV12-4 to TRBJ2-3; TRBD2 matches at 12 bases. The CDR3 has 15 residues. V lost 6 bases, J lost 2 bases, and 3 bases stayed unmatched. The CDR3 here is CASRRLAGATDTQYF. CDR3 bases: TGTGCCAGCAGGAGACTAGCGGGAGCCACAGATACGCAGTATTTT.

Regarding this clonotype: This could be a read error, since a much larger clone is one nucleotide away. The V and J genes are TRBV7-2 and TRBJ2-1, with 10 nucleotides matching TRBD2. Germline-derived CDR1 and CDR2 are SGHTA and FQGNSA. The J segment lost 7 bases and the V segment lost 5 bases, leaving 8 bases of the junction unmatched. CDR3 length: 15 residues. For the CDR3, the DNA is TGTGCCAGCAGCCTAACTAGCGGGGTCCCAAATGAGCAGTTCTTC. Encoded protein: CASSLTSGVPNEQFF.

This clonotype was picked up many times. The rearrangement links TRBV6-6 to TRBJ2-1, with TRBD1 identical over 8 bases. With 5 bases clipped from V and 15 bases from J, the junction kept 12 bases outside the gene matches. Germline CDR1 reads MNHNY; CDR2 reads SVGAGI (reference sequence). The CDR3 is made up of 13 amino acids. CDR3: CASSVLAGGNPFF. In DNA form, the CDR3 reads TGTGCCAGCAGTGTCTTAGCAGGGGGCAATCCGTTCTTC.

A single count supports this clonotype. The rearrangement joins TRBV13 to TRBJ2-7; maybe TRBD1 (5 bases). The CDR3 length is 14 residues. Germline assignment: CDR1 PRHDT and CDR2 FYEKMQ (reference sequence). V was clipped by 6 bases and J by 2 bases, with 14 bases between them. The CDR3 sequence is CASSQSDTTYEQYF. The CDR3, as DNA: TGTGCCAGCAGTCAATCGGACACCACCTACGAGCAGTACTTC.

This clonotype appeared a few times. This rearrangement joins TRBV5-1 to TRBJ2-3; the D gene is possibly TRBD1 (5 bases). Germline V CDR1 and CDR2: SGHRS, YFSETQ. The CDR3 has 14 residues. Trimming shortened V by 0 bases and J by 4 bases, and 9 bases separated the two germline ends. The CDR3 protein is CASSLVGLSDTQYF. The CDR3 region has the DNA TGCGCCAGCAGCTTGGTGGGGCTGTCAGATACGCAGTATTTT.

This clonotype was picked up a small number of times. The CDR3 region is CAWQTTSGSNEQFF. Here the CDR3 DNA reads TGTGCCTGGCAGACGACTAGCGGGAGCAATGAGCAGTTCTTC. The chain carries TRBV30 and TRBJ2-1, with 12 bases aligning to TRBD2. This CDR3 has 14 residues. The V gene end was trimmed by 5 bases and the J gene end by 6 bases; junction bases not matched to a gene: 5. Germline V gives CDR1 GTSNPN, CDR2 SVGIG (reference sequence).

Many counts were recorded for this clonotype. The chain couples TRBV20-1 to TRBJ2-1; 9 nucleotides agree with TRBD2. Losses at the gene ends were 5 bases for V and 6 bases for J; bases not matched to a gene: 2. Germline CDR1 is DFQATT and CDR2 is SNEGSKA (reference sequence). The CDR3 is 12 residues long. CDR3 DNA: TGCAGTGCTGGGCGGGAGGGCAATGAGCAGTTCTTC. It codes for CSAGREGNEQFF.

This clonotype was seen many times. This rearrangement joins TRBV4-3 to TRBJ2-3; a possible D gene is TRBD2 (7 bases). Germline V gene sequence: CDR1 LGHNA, CDR2 YSLEER. Between the trimmed V and J ends, which lost 0 bases and 5 bases, there was a span of 15 bases. CDR3 length: 16 amino acids. Here the CDR3 DNA reads TGCGCCAGCAGCCAAGATCTTGCGGGGGCCGGAGATACGCAGTATTTT. It is translated as CASSQDLAGAGDTQYF.

The chain joins TRBV7-6 to TRBJ1-2; D gene uncertain. This CDR3 spans 16 amino acids. Deletions cut 5 bases from V and 6 bases from J, with 22 bases between. Germline V CDR1 and CDR2: SGHVS, FNYEAQ. The DNA of the CDR3 is TGTGCCAGCAGCCCTTGGACGCTTGATGCATGGGATGGCTACACCTTC. Translated: CASSPWTLDAWDGYTF.

This clonotype occurred a few times. The J gene is TRBJ1-4, the V gene TRBV5-5; no clear D gene. The V end was cut by 0 bases, the J end by 1 base, with 16 bases between. The CDR3 runs to 18 residues. Germline V gene lookup returns CDR1 SGHKS and CDR2 YYEKEE (reference sequence). The CDR3 loop reads CASSLGRSSLGTNEKLFF. CDR3 DNA sequence: TGTGCCAGCAGCTTGGGGAGGTCTTCGTTGGGAACTAATGAAAAACTGTTTTTT.